Below are 19 T cell receptor beta chains sequenced from a single sample in a study of blood T cell repertoires in COVID-19. Sequencing was performed with immunoSEQ multiplex PCR; in TCRdb, only in-frame clones are kept and a portion is missing. The table lists approximately 230,000 clones, roughly 89% of them singletons. The source material was peripheral blood. The source of these receptors is a man in his thirties or forties who had recovered from COVID-19.

This rearrangement joins TRBV3-1 (or the pseudogene TRBV3-2) to TRBJ1-1; D remains ambiguous. V lost 1 base, J lost 4 bases, and 7 bases lay in between. The CDR3 runs 13 residues. The V gene's germline CDR1 is LGHDT and CDR2 YNNKEL (reference sequence). CDR3: CASSQGRGTEAFF. As DNA, the CDR3 is TGTGCCAGCAGCCAAGGTCGGGGCACTGAAGCTTTCTTT.

This chain connects TRBV11-3 to TRBJ2-1; D remains unclear. The CDR3 runs to 13 residues. Trimming removed 1 base from V and 2 bases from J, with 3 bases in between. CDR1 and CDR2 (germline): SGHNT, YENEEA. In nucleotides, the CDR3 is TGTGCCAGCAGCTTAGCAGCCTACAATGAGCAGTTCTTC. Encoded protein: CASSLAAYNEQFF.

The CDR3 region has the DNA TGTGCCAGCAGCTTAATGCGGGGGAACGGACAGCCCGGCTACACCTTC. Protein product: CASSLMRGNGQPGYTF. V gene TRBV7-2 combines with J gene TRBJ1-2, with a tentative D call TRBD1 (6 bases). Deletions cut 2 bases from V and 8 bases from J, with 21 bases between. The CDR3 consists of 16 residues. Looked up from germline, CDR1 is SGHTA and CDR2 is FQGNSA.

The V call is TRBV21-1, the J call TRBJ2-1; no check of the table's D call, TRBD1, against the DNA was made. TRBV21-1 is recorded as a pseudogene. This CDR3 is 14 amino acids long. This chain's CDR3 is CASSKGKGPVEQFF. CDR3 sequence (DNA): TGTGCCAGCAGCAAAGGCAAGGGGCCTGTCGAGCAGTTCTTC.

DNA for the CDR3: TGTGCCAGCAGTCCTCGACAGGGGGGCACTGAAGCTTTCTTT. Translation gives CASSPRQGGTEAFF. This chain joins TRBV27 and TRBJ1-1; 9 bases match TRBD1. After removal of 5 bases from V and 4 bases from J, the junction contained 5 bases not matched to a gene. The germline gives CDR1 MNHEY, CDR2 SMNVEV (reference sequence). This CDR3 has 14 residues.

The J gene is TRBJ2-2, the V gene TRBV19; D unclear. CDR3 length: 13 residues. Trimming stripped 6 bases from V and 6 bases from J, with 11 bases between. Germline V CDR1 and CDR2: LNHDA, SQIVND (reference sequence). The CDR3 region is CASSLRSAGELFF. The CDR3 nucleotides read TGTGCCAGTAGCCTTAGAAGCGCCGGGGAGCTGTTTTTT.

V usage is TRBV24-1 and J usage is TRBJ1-5; D gene ambiguous. Germline V gene sequence: CDR1 KGHDR, CDR2 SFDVKD. The length of the CDR3 is 13 residues. V gave up 2 bases and J gave up 6 bases, with 7 bases separating them. For the CDR3, the DNA is TGTGCCACCAGTGATTCCTCGGGTCAGCCCCAGCATTTT. As protein: CATSDSSGQPQHF.

This clone was seen a few times. The chain joins TRBV5-8 to TRBJ1-2; D not certain. This CDR3 spans 13 amino acids. Germline V gives CDR1 SGHTS, CDR2 YDEGEE. The V end was cut by 2 bases, the J end by 4 bases, with 9 bases between. The CDR3 DNA reads TGTGCCAGCAGCTTAACGGGTCCCTATGGCTACACCTTC. This gives the protein CASSLTGPYGYTF.

V and J are TRBV7-6 and TRBJ1-6; TRBD1 matches 7 bases. J was trimmed by 5 bases and V by 3 bases; bases with no gene match: 10. The CDR3 is 17 residues long. Per germline, CDR1 SGHVS and CDR2 FNYEAQ. The CDR3 DNA sequence: TGTGCCAGCAGCTTTCGTCGCGGGACAGCAGATAATTCACCCCTCCACTTT. Translating it yields CASSFRRGTADNSPLHF.

The chain carries TRBV6-6 and TRBJ1-2; 7 bases are a match to TRBD1. Germline lookup yields CDR1 MNHNY and CDR2 SVGAGI (reference sequence). Losses at the gene ends were 6 bases for V and 7 bases for J; bases not matched to a gene: 26. CDR3 length equals 19 residues. In nucleotides, the CDR3 is TGTGCCAGCAGCTTAACCGCGAAAACAGGGGATGATAAGTTCTGTGGCTACACCTTC. Its protein is CASSLTAKTGDDKFCGYTF.

Only a few counts were recorded for this clone. The CDR3 sequence is CASSLRGTEAFF. CDR3 bases: TGCGCCAGCAGCTTGAGGGGCACTGAAGCTTTCTTT. This chain links TRBV5-1 with TRBJ1-1; tentatively, D is TRBD1 (5 bases). Trimming took off 1 base at V and 4 bases at J, with 5 bases between the two ends. Germline values: CDR1 SGHRS, CDR2 YFSETQ. This CDR3 is built from 12 residues.

The chain joins TRBV15 to TRBJ2-7; 8 positions agree with TRBD1. Germline CDR1 LNHNV, CDR2 YYDKDF (reference sequence). CDR3 length: 16 residues. The trim removed 1 base at V and 5 bases at J, leaving 10 bases unmatched. The CDR3 loop reads CATSRARGLGFHEQYF. The CDR3 DNA is TGTGCCACCAGCAGAGCCAGGGGGCTGGGGTTCCACGAGCAGTACTTC.

This clone appeared once. The chain joins TRBV5-6 to TRBJ1-4; 8 bases agree with TRBD1. V dropped 0 bases and J dropped 7; count of bases not matched to a gene: 2. Germline CDR1 SGHDT, CDR2 YYEEEE. The CDR3 runs 14 residues. In DNA form, the CDR3 reads TGTGCCAGCAGCTTGGTCCAGGGGGCTGAAAAACTGTTTTTT. Protein product: CASSLVQGAEKLFF.

Comments on this clone: Mismatch with germline at one junction end may stem from a read error. The rearrangement uses TRBV6-1 and TRBJ1-2; 8 bases are a match to TRBD1. There are 13 residues in the CDR3. Germline V CDR1 and CDR2: MNHNS, SASEGT. CDR3 sequence: CASSEKPPGQDPF. The CDR3 DNA is TGTGCCAGCAGTGAAAAACCCCCGGGACAGGACCCTTTC.

The chain carries TRBV3-1 (or the pseudogene TRBV3-2) and TRBJ1-1; D might be TRBD1 (6 bases). The CDR3 is made up of 15 amino acids. Trimming removed 4 bases from V and 0 bases from J, with 12 bases in between. Germline CDR1 is LGHDT and CDR2 is YNNKEL (reference sequence). CDR3 protein: CASSPAKGVNTEAFF. In DNA form, the CDR3 reads TGTGCCAGCAGCCCCGCGAAGGGGGTGAACACTGAAGCTTTCTTT.

This clone appeared a single time. In DNA form, the CDR3 reads TGTGCCATCAGTCAGGGGGCTCCGTACGAGCAGTACTTC. Translated: CAISQGAPYEQYF. V gene TRBV10-3 combines with J gene TRBJ2-7, with 8 bases lining up with TRBD1. This CDR3 has 13 amino acids. Trimming cost V 5 bases and J 4 bases; bases outside gene matches: 4. Germline-derived CDR1 and CDR2 are ENHRY and SYGVKD.

The count of this clone is one. The CDR3, as DNA: TGCGCCAGCAGCGGGGACAGAAGCGGTGAGACCCAGTACTTC. Its translation is CASSGDRSGETQYF. The chain is built from TRBV5-1 and TRBJ2-5; TRBD1 aligns across 7 bases. The CDR3 spans 14 residues. Germline V gene data show CDR1 as SGHRS and CDR2 as YFSETQ. V was clipped by 4 bases and J by 5 bases; unmatched bases: 8.

The gene calls are TRBV5-1 and TRBJ1-1; D uncertain. From germline, CDR1 is SGHRS and CDR2 YFSETQ. The CDR3 has 13 residues. Trimming took 5 bases from V and 2 from J, leaving 10 bases between them. CDR3 residues: CASRDTFNTEAFF. DNA of the CDR3: TGCGCCAGCAGAGACACTTTTAACACTGAAGCTTTCTTT.

V gene TRBV19 combines with J gene TRBJ1-2; TRBD1 aligns across 8 bases. V shed 4 bases, J shed 8 bases, and the junction held 6 bases outside the gene matches. The CDR3 loop spans 13 amino acids. Looked up from germline, CDR1 is LNHDA and CDR2 is SQIVND (reference sequence). The CDR3 DNA reads TGTGCCAGTAGTACAGGGGGCGCGAAGGGCTACACCTTC. Its protein is CASSTGGAKGYTF.